These 17 T cell receptor beta chains were sequenced from one sample in a study of T cell repertoires in cytomegalovirus infection. TCRdb passed the reads through MiXCR, listing each CDR3 protein once. The repertoire holds fewer than 950,000 distinct CDR3 sequences, with approximately 29% as singletons. Their target antigens are unknown. The specimen comprised cultured CD8+ T cells from PBMCs, sampled from culture after CMV antigen stimulation. These receptors were collected from a human donor in good health (CMV status not recorded). Some clones in this sample may be carry-over from other donors' samples.

This clonotype was picked up a small number of times. The chain carries TRBV4-1 and TRBJ2-7; no clear D. The CDR3 sequence is 14 residues long. From germline, CDR1 is MGHRA and CDR2 YSYEKL. V was trimmed by 1 base and J by 2 bases, leaving 9 bases between them. CDR3 sequence (DNA): TGCGCCAGCAGCCAAGTGGTTGGGACCTACGAGCAGTACGTC. It is translated as CASSQVVGTYEQYV.

This clonotype was picked up a small number of times. The chain combines TRBV5-1 with TRBJ2-5; 12 positions agree with TRBD2. CDR3 length: 16 residues. The V and J ends lost 0 bases and 5 bases, in that order; junction bases with no gene match: 5. The germline CDR1 and CDR2 sequences are SGHRS and YFSETQ. The CDR3 nucleotides are TGCGCCAGCAGCTTGGAGGCTAGCGGGGGGGGCGAGACCCAGTACTTC. It translates to CASSLEASGGGETQYF.

The chain carries TRBV12-3 or TRBV12-4 and TRBJ2-2, with TRBD2 matching over 9 bases. The CDR3 sequence is 16 residues long. After removal of 2 bases from V and 5 bases from J, the junction contained 6 bases not matched to a gene. CDR3 sequence reads: CASSLRRGGFTGELFF. In DNA form, the CDR3 reads TGTGCCAGCAGTTTACGGCGGGGGGGTTTTACCGGGGAGCTGTTTTTT.

Concerning this clonotype: The conserved closing phenylalanine or tryptophan is absent in this CDR3, likely reflecting a read error. This sequence joins TRBV7-6 and TRBJ2-1; 10 nucleotides match TRBD1. This CDR3 spans 16 amino acids. V shed 5 bases, J shed 3 bases, and the junction held 7 bases outside the gene matches. Per germline, CDR1 SGHVS and CDR2 FNYEAQ. The CDR3 DNA follows: TGTGCCAGCAGCCCAAAGGGACAGGGGAACTACAATGAGCAGTTCTCC. Translated, it gives CASSPKGQGNYNEQFS.

At least ten counts were recorded for this clonotype. This chain uses TRBV12-3 or TRBV12-4 with TRBJ2-6, with a weak D call TRBD1 (5 bases). The V end lost 2 bases, the J end lost 0 bases, and 14 bases lay between the germline ends. CDR3 length: 18 amino acids. CDR3 nucleotide sequence: TGTGCCAGCAGTTTACAGCCAGGGCACAACTCTGGGGCCAACGTCCTGACTTTC. Protein product: CASSLQPGHNSGANVLTF.

About this clonotype itself: Since the CDR3 does not end with the conserved phenylalanine or tryptophan, this likely comes from a read error. This chain uses TRBV11-2 with TRBJ1-1, with D maybe TRBD1 (6 bases). Germline V CDR1 and CDR2: SGHAT, FQNNGV. Trimming removed 1 base at V and 4 bases at J, with 13 bases between. The CDR3 has 15 residues. CDR3 loop: CASSLVGGRFTEAFY. The CDR3 coding sequence is TGTGCCAGCAGCTTAGTCGGGGGCAGGTTCACTGAAGCTTTCTAT.

The chain carries TRBV27 and TRBJ2-3; D gene ambiguous. This CDR3 is built from 13 residues. The V and J ends lost 3 bases and 2 bases respectively, with 6 bases between them. Germline CDR1 MNHEY, CDR2 SMNVEV (reference sequence). Here the CDR3 reads CASSFSITDTQYF. The CDR3 DNA reads TGTGCCAGCAGTTTCTCCATCACAGATACGCAGTATTTT.

This clonotype was detected only a few times. The J gene is TRBJ2-1, the V gene TRBV4-1, with a tentative D call TRBD1 (5 bases). The CDR3 is 15 residues long. V lost 0 bases to trimming and J lost 8 bases, with 14 bases between them. Germline V gives CDR1 MGHRA, CDR2 YSYEKL. CDR3 DNA: TGCGCCAGCAGCCAAGAACTAAGGGGTTGGTATGAGCAGTTCTTC. This encodes CASSQELRGWYEQFF.

Only a few counts were recorded for this clonotype. V gene TRBV7-6 combines with J gene TRBJ2-7; D remains unclear. The CDR3 consists of 13 residues. Germline CDR1 reads SGHVS; CDR2 reads FNYEAQ. The ends were cut back, 5 bases at V and 9 bases at J, with 17 bases in the middle. The CDR3 bases are TGTGCCAGCAGCCCCGCAGGATTACGAGCGCAGTACTTC. Its translation: CASSPAGLRAQYF.

The genes are TRBV19 and TRBJ2-1, with D tentatively TRBD2 (5 bases). CDR1 is LNHDA and CDR2 is SQIVND in the germline V gene (reference sequence). The CDR3 spans 14 residues. Trimming stripped 8 bases from V and 7 bases from J, with 18 bases between. CDR3 sequence (DNA): TGTGCCAGTGGATCGGGGTCCCTTGGGAATGAGCAGTTCTTC. Encoded protein: CASGSGSLGNEQFF.

The chain joins TRBV18 to TRBJ1-1; no clear D. The CDR3 runs 14 residues. Germline values: CDR1 KGHSH, CDR2 LQKENI. Deletions cut 0 bases from V and 1 base from J, with 6 bases between. The DNA of the CDR3 is TGTGCCAGCTCACCACCGATGTCGAACACTGAAGCTTTCTTT. Its protein is CASSPPMSNTEAFF.

There are a few counts of this clonotype. CDR3 sequence: CASSAMEGVQPQHF. CDR3 nucleotides: TGTGCCAGCAGCGCGATGGAGGGGGTCCAGCCCCAGCATTTT. V usage is TRBV9 and J usage is TRBJ1-5, with D perhaps matching TRBD1 (6 bases). V dropped 3 bases and J dropped 7 bases, with 14 bases sitting between them. Germline values: CDR1 SGDLS, CDR2 YYNGEE. This CDR3 region has 14 residues. The full variable domain, with the rest looked up from reference TRBV9 and TRBJ1-5, is DSGVTQTPKHLITATGQRVTLRCSPRSGDLSVYWYQQSLDQGLQFLIQYYNGEERAKGNILERFSAQQFPDLHSELNLSSLELGDSALYFCASSAMEGVQPQHFGDGTRLSIL.

This clonotype was seen only a few times. The chain joins TRBV18 to TRBJ1-3, with D uncertain. V was trimmed by 2 bases and J by 0 bases, leaving 8 bases between them. The CDR3 runs 15 residues. Germline V gene sequence: CDR1 KGHSH, CDR2 LQKENI. The CDR3 spells CASSPAILSGNTIYF. The CDR3 DNA reads TGTGCCAGCTCACCAGCGATACTCTCTGGAAACACCATATATTTT.

This clonotype was counted a few times. The chain is built from TRBV2 and TRBJ2-1; 9 bases line up with TRBD2. Germline values: CDR1 SNHLY, CDR2 FYNNEI. This CDR3 spans 15 amino acids. V lost 3 bases to trimming and J lost 10 bases; unmatched junction nucleotides: 10. CDR3 DNA sequence: TGTGCCAGCAGTGAGATTGGCGGGGGGGCCTTAGAGCAGTTCTTC. Its translation is CASSEIGGGALEQFF.

This clonotype was found many times. V and J are TRBV7-2 and TRBJ2-7; 7 bases are a match to TRBD1. V trimming: 2 bases; J trimming: 5 bases; junction bases outside the gene matches: 3. Per the germline V gene, CDR1 is SGHTA and CDR2 is FQGNSA. CDR3 length: 13 residues. The CDR3 spells CASSLTDRHEQYV. The CDR3 DNA sequence: TGTGCCAGCAGCTTAACGGACAGGCACGAGCAGTACGTC.

With respect to this clonotype: This may be a read error, as it is one base from a much larger clone. The chain combines TRBV3-1 with TRBJ2-2; no definite D call. Germline loops: CDR1 LGHDT, CDR2 YNNKEL (reference sequence). This CDR3 has 15 amino acids. Trimming left V 4 bases short and J 4 bases short, with 13 bases between. DNA of the CDR3: TGTGCCAGCAGCCCCCCTAGGGTGGGCACCGGGGAGCTGTTTTTT. Translation gives CASSPPRVGTGELFF.

The chain joins TRBV9 to TRBJ2-3, with 8 positions matching TRBD2. Trimming removed 0 bases from V and 1 base from J; junction bases left unmatched: 16. Germline V CDR1 and CDR2: SGDLS, YYNGEE. This CDR3 is built from 20 residues. This CDR3 reads CASSVGSQTGGPLRTDTQYF. As DNA, the CDR3 is TGTGCCAGCAGCGTAGGGTCCCAAACGGGGGGGCCTCTCCGCACAGATACGCAGTATTTT. Using reference TRBV9 and TRBJ2-3 for the parts outside the CDR3, the full variable domain is DSGVTQTPKHLITATGQRVTLRCSPRSGDLSVYWYQQSLDQGLQFLIQYYNGEERAKGNILERFSAQQFPDLHSELNLSSLELGDSALYFCASSVGSQTGGPLRTDTQYFGPGTRLTVL.